This T cell receptor beta chain was sequenced for a study of blood T cell repertoires in COVID-19 (TCRdb year 2020). For the study in its entirety: The collaborator samples originated in the United States, Italy and Spain and spanned the acute and convalescent phases of COVID-19. The material from the prospective study consisted of cDNA or gDNA derived from T cells, B-cell-depleted T cells, or PBMCs. Subjects who had been exposed to COVID-19, were actively infected with it, or had recovered from it provided the deeply sampled blood TCRbeta repertoires that made up the dataset. The repertoires were released in a freely available public database intended as a resource for research on the immune response to SARS-CoV-2. The samples were drawn from the first 160 participants of the ongoing ImmuneRACE study and from over 950 subjects provided by 6 global collaborators. Sample metadata almost always included a de-identified subject ID, COVID-19 status, age in years and sex. Where available, HLA class I and class II types were obtained from metadata supplied by the sample provider rather than from assay-based typing.

Via the germline V gene, CDR1 is SGHTA and CDR2 FQGNSA. From its cysteine to its phenylalanine, the CDR3 spans 12 amino acids. Kept here is only the CDR3 DNA, which spans 36 bases and is read in frame from base 1. V loses 2 bases, J loses 12 bases, and the germline ends lie 13 bases apart. General study outcomes and caveats: Clinical and demographic metadata were provided uncurated, with the amount varying by source and participant.

Each collaborating institution followed its own protocols to collect whole blood in K2EDTA tubes. Collaborator samples were shipped for TCRbeta analysis as frozen whole blood, isolated PBMCs, or DNA extracted from either sample type. The immunoSEQ Assay, a bias-controlled multiplex PCR, was used to amplify TCRbeta CDR3 regions from genomic DNA. For the original study's pipeline: The number of nucleated cells in each sample was estimated from the amplification of reference gene primers within the assay. To quantify the absolute abundance of each unique TCRbeta CDR3 rearrangement, sequence reads were collapsed and filtered. For each sample, productive Simpson clonality was calculated as the square root of Simpson's diversity index over productive rearrangements. The table was pulled from immuneACCESS by TCRdb, which kept in-frame rearrangements only. Such tables lose some clones; where checked, under half of the loss comes from unresolved V genes, and the rest has no known cause. V and J calls plus clone size are reproduced from that table; the DNA served to infer D and trimming. The sample profile shows some 76,000 clones; 80% to 90% of them were found once. 15% to 20% of the sample goes to the ten largest clones.

In regard to this clone: The antigen it recognizes is unknown. Base-call qualities are not available, and no considerably larger clone is one nucleotide away.

The sequenced sample was peripheral blood. The V gene is TRBV7-2 and the J gene is TRBJ1-2, with the D gene call left open. This sequence originates from a woman aged 55-69 years with acute or convalescent COVID-19. Here is the DNA: TGTGCCAGCAGCTTATCGGCAGGTTCTCACACCTTC. This translates into CASSLSAGSHTF.